Below are 29 T cell receptor beta chains sequenced from a single sample in a study of technical replicates of blood from four donors. Using immunoSEQ multiplex PCR, the repertoire was profiled, and TCRdb retains in-frame clones only, with some absent. This table has about 56,000 clones, roughly 96% appearing once. Sample: PBMCs. The receptors were sampled from a human donor in good health. Some clones in this sample may be carry-over from other donors' samples.

The rearrangement uses TRBV4-3 and TRBJ2-1, with no clear D. Germline-derived CDR1 and CDR2 are LGHNA and YSLEER. V was pared by 0 bases and J by 8 bases, with 11 bases between. The CDR3 spans 14 residues. The CDR3 coding sequence is TGCGCCAGCAGCCAAGATCTTAATAGCTATGAGCAGTTCTTC. It translates to CASSQDLNSYEQFF.

The DNA for the CDR3 is TGCGCCAGCAGCCAAGAATCAGGAGAGGGTTTTAGAAACACCATATATTTT. This translates into CASSQESGEGFRNTIYF. This chain joins TRBV4-3 and TRBJ1-3; D is unclear. The CDR3 sequence is 17 residues long. V was trimmed by 0 bases and J by 5 bases, leaving 17 bases between them. Germline lookup yields CDR1 LGHNA and CDR2 YSLEER.

The V and J genes are TRBV18 and TRBJ2-5, with D hard to call. The CDR3 consists of 14 residues. V was cut by 1 base and J by 5 bases, with 11 bases left in between. The V gene's germline CDR1 is KGHSH and CDR2 LQKENI. This CDR3 is CASSPLSGSETQYF. CDR3 nucleotide sequence: TGTGCCAGCTCACCACTTTCCGGGTCCGAGACCCAGTACTTC.

This clone has only one observation. This chain uses TRBV15 with TRBJ2-7; TRBD2 agrees at 11 bases. V dropped 3 bases and J dropped 9; count of bases not matched to a gene: 13. CDR1 LNHNV and CDR2 YYDKDF come from the germline V gene (reference sequence). The CDR3 totals 16 residues. CDR3 region: CATSSEPTSGRTGQYF. The CDR3 DNA follows: TGTGCCACCAGCAGTGAACCAACTAGCGGGAGAACCGGGCAGTACTTC.

This rearrangement joins TRBV7-3 to TRBJ2-1; 15 bases fit TRBD2. The CDR3 is made up of 15 amino acids. Germline V lookup: CDR1 SGHTA, CDR2 FQGTGA. V gave up 4 bases and J gave up 7 bases; unmatched junction bases: 2. CDR3 in DNA: TGTGCCAGCAGCTGGGGACTAGCGGGAGGTAATGAGCAGTTCTTC. Translation gives CASSWGLAGGNEQFF.

For this clone: Other DNA variants within this sample encode the same CDR3. The V and J genes are TRBV28 and TRBJ1-1; a possible D gene is TRBD1 (6 bases). CDR1 is MDHEN and CDR2 is SYDVKM in the germline V gene. The V and J ends lost 5 bases and 1 base respectively, with 11 bases between them. CDR3 length: 14 amino acids. For the CDR3, the DNA is TGTGCCAGCAGTCCCGGACAGCCGAACACTGAAGCTTTCTTT. This translates into CASSPGQPNTEAFF.

The genes are TRBV7-2 and TRBJ2-1; a possible D gene is TRBD1 (6 bases). This CDR3 comprises 13 residues. The germline V gene has CDR1 SGHTA and CDR2 FQGNSA. V lost 5 bases and J 10 bases, leaving 15 bases between the germline ends. For the CDR3, the DNA is TGTGCCAGCAGCAATACAGGGTTCAAGGAGCAGTTCTTC. As protein: CASSNTGFKEQFF. The full variable domain, in which reference TRBV7-2 and TRBJ2-1 provide the parts outside the CDR3, is GAGVSQSPSNKVTEKGKDVELRCDPISGHTALYWYRQSLGQGLEFLIYFQGNSAPDKSGLPSDRFSAERTGGSVSTLTIQRTQQEDSAVYLCASSNTGFKEQFFGPGTRLTVL.

The chain recombines TRBV4-1 with TRBJ2-1; 11 nucleotides line up with TRBD1. The length of the CDR3 is 18 residues. The V segment lost 4 bases and the J segment 0 bases; nucleotides outside the gene matches: 8. Germline CDR1 and CDR2: MGHRA and YSYEKL. This CDR3 is CASSLRTGGISSYNEQFF. DNA of the CDR3: TGCGCCAGCAGCCTCAGGACAGGGGGCATCAGCTCCTACAATGAGCAGTTCTTC.

The V and J genes are TRBV10-2 and TRBJ2-1, with D uncertain. CDR3 length: 14 residues. V was clipped by 6 bases and J by 5 bases, with 14 bases between them. CDR1 and CDR2 (germline): WSHSY, SAAADI. The CDR3 protein is CASRSGIWDNEQFF. In DNA form, the CDR3 reads TGCGCCAGCAGATCAGGCATTTGGGACAATGAGCAGTTCTTC.

The genes are TRBV6-1 and TRBJ2-3; weak D call: TRBD2 (6 bases). V gave up 7 bases and J gave up 5 bases, with 13 bases separating them. Germline assignment: CDR1 MNHNS and CDR2 SASEGT. This CDR3 region has 13 residues. The CDR3 bases are TGTGCCAGCACCCAACCGGGGGTAGATACGCAGTATTTT. Its protein is CASTQPGVDTQYF.

The chain has TRBV7-2 and TRBJ2-1; tentatively, D is TRBD1 (6 bases). The CDR3 is 15 amino acids. The germline V gene encodes CDR1 SGHTA and CDR2 FQGNSA. Trimming stripped 6 bases from V and 3 bases from J, with 15 bases between. In DNA, the CDR3 is TGTGCCAGCAGGAAACCACAGGGTGACTACAATGAGCAGTTCTTC. Translated: CASRKPQGDYNEQFF.

The chain employs TRBV29-1 and TRBJ1-2, with D maybe TRBD1 (6 bases). The CDR3 spans 12 residues. The ends were cut back, 6 bases at V and 7 bases at J, with 15 bases in the middle. Germline loops: CDR1 SQVTM, CDR2 ANQGSEA. The CDR3 protein is CSVDTGRRGYTF. As DNA, the CDR3 is TGCAGCGTAGATACAGGGAGACGTGGCTACACCTTC.

The rearrangement uses TRBV4-2 and TRBJ2-7, with D unresolved. V lost 2 bases and J 4 bases, leaving 6 bases between the germline ends. CDR3 size: 12 residues. Germline CDR1 and CDR2: LGHNA and YNFKEQ. CDR3 DNA: TGTGCCAGCAGCCAAAACGGTTACGAGCAGTACTTC. This sequence encodes CASSQNGYEQYF.

This chain links TRBV19 with TRBJ1-2; D is unresolved. Per germline, CDR1 LNHDA and CDR2 SQIVND (reference sequence). This CDR3 has 13 amino acids. V was shortened by 3 bases and J by 3 bases, with 8 bases between the two germline ends. In nucleotides, the CDR3 is TGTGCCAGTAGTATCAAGGGAGACTATGGCTACACCTTC. It specifies CASSIKGDYGYTF.

The gene calls are TRBV27 and TRBJ1-2; TRBD1 matches at 7 bases. CDR3 length: 13 residues. Germline CDR1 is MNHEY and CDR2 is SMNVEV (reference sequence). V lost 6 bases to trimming and J lost 3 bases; unmatched junction nucleotides: 4. This CDR3 is CASRQTGYYGYTF. The CDR3 DNA is TGTGCCAGCAGACAGACAGGGTACTATGGCTACACCTTC.

The chain has TRBV12-5 and TRBJ2-2, with TRBD2 matching 10 bases. V trimming: 4 bases; J trimming: 4 bases; junction bases outside the gene matches: 3. Per germline, CDR1 LGHNT and CDR2 FRNRAP. The CDR3 has 15 amino acids. The CDR3 DNA sequence: TGTGCTAGTGGTTCCGGACTAGCGGCCACCGGGGAGCTGTTTTTT. Amino acids: CASGSGLAATGELFF.

This sequence joins TRBV6-1 and TRBJ1-1; 9 nucleotides agree with TRBD1. The CDR3 consists of 17 residues. With 2 bases clipped from V and 3 bases from J, the junction kept 10 bases outside the gene matches. Per germline, CDR1 MNHNS and CDR2 SASEGT. The DNA for the CDR3 is TGTGCCAGCAGTGAAATACAGGGGGCCGGACTTTACACTGAAGCTTTCTTT. This gives the protein CASSEIQGAGLYTEAFF.

The V and J genes are TRBV27 and TRBJ1-2; D perhaps matches TRBD1 (6 bases). The CDR3 runs to 13 residues. V shed 2 bases and J shed 4 bases, with 8 bases lying between them. Germline loops: CDR1 MNHEY, CDR2 SMNVEV (reference sequence). CDR3 sequence (DNA): TGTGCCAGCAGTTTACTACAGGGCTATGGCTACACCTTC. Protein: CASSLLQGYGYTF.

The J gene is TRBJ2-3, the V gene TRBV9, with TRBD2 matching over 9 bases. Looked up from germline, CDR1 is SGDLS and CDR2 is YYNGEE. The junction had 7 bases not matched to a gene; V was cut back by 4 bases and J by 1 base. This CDR3 is 16 amino acids long. CDR3 DNA sequence: TGTGCCAGCAGCTCGAGGACTAGCGAGCGCACAGATACGCAGTATTTT. It is translated as CASSSRTSERTDTQYF.

The rearrangement uses TRBV30 and TRBJ1-1; TRBD1 matches at 9 bases. The CDR3 spans 14 residues. Germline values: CDR1 GTSNPN, CDR2 SVGIG (reference sequence). V lost 3 bases, J lost 11 bases, and 13 bases stayed unmatched. CDR3 nucleotides: TGTGCCTGGAGCGAACCGGGACAGGGAGAACGCGCTTTCTTT. It encodes CAWSEPGQGERAFF.

The chain carries TRBV5-6 and TRBJ2-3, with D possibly TRBD1 on 6 matching bases. Germline V gene lookup returns CDR1 SGHDT and CDR2 YYEEEE. The V gene lost 3 bases and the J gene lost 1 base, with 18 bases spanning the gap. CDR3 length: 17 residues. The CDR3 region has the DNA TGTGCCAGCAGCTCCCAGTTGGACAGCGAAGGCACAGATACGCAGTATTTT. Encoded protein: CASSSQLDSEGTDTQYF.

The J gene is TRBJ2-1, the V gene TRBV5-6, with 12 bases matching TRBD2. V shed 2 bases, J shed 5 bases, and the junction held 5 bases outside the gene matches. This CDR3 contains 16 residues. Germline CDR1 SGHDT, CDR2 YYEEEE. The DNA of the CDR3 is TGTGCCAGCAGCTTACTAGCGGGGGGCAGGAACAATGAGCAGTTCTTC. It is translated as CASSLLAGGRNNEQFF.

J is TRBJ2-5 and V is TRBV5-6; 13 bases line up with TRBD2. This CDR3 is 15 amino acids long. Germline V gene lookup returns CDR1 SGHDT and CDR2 YYEEEE. Unmatched junction bases numbered 3, after V lost 4 bases and J lost 3 bases. CDR3 sequence reads: CASSRTSGSKETQYF. The CDR3 bases are TGTGCCAGCAGCCGGACTAGCGGGAGTAAAGAGACCCAGTACTTC.

The chain links TRBV2 to TRBJ2-2; 8 bases are shared with TRBD2. In germline, CDR1 is SNHLY, CDR2 FYNNEI. V lost 3 bases to trimming and J lost 3 bases; unmatched junction nucleotides: 6. The CDR3 extends over 16 amino acids. The CDR3, as DNA: TGTGCCAGCAGTGACAGAGCGGGGGCGGACACCGGGGAGCTGTTTTTT. Protein: CASSDRAGADTGELFF.

V and J are TRBV15 and TRBJ2-1, with 9 bases that match TRBD2. The V gene's germline CDR1 is LNHNV and CDR2 YYDKDF (reference sequence). The V and J ends lost 0 bases and 9 bases, in that order; junction bases with no gene match: 9. This CDR3 spans 16 amino acids. CDR3 residues: CATSRDKDSGSAEQFF. The CDR3, as DNA: TGTGCCACCAGCAGAGATAAGGATAGCGGGAGTGCTGAGCAGTTCTTC.

This clone was detected once. The rearrangement uses TRBV27 and TRBJ1-2; D is perhaps TRBD1 (5 bases). CDR3 length: 16 residues. From germline, CDR1 is MNHEY and CDR2 SMNVEV (reference sequence). Trimming cost V 5 bases and J 3 bases, with 19 bases left between them. The CDR3: CASSPHRGVRDYGYTF. The CDR3 bases are TGTGCCAGCAGTCCACACCGGGGGGTTAGGGACTATGGCTACACCTTC.

This clone turned up a few times. The chain uses TRBV7-6 and TRBJ1-5; D unresolved. Deletions cut 2 bases from V and 7 bases from J, with 6 bases between. Germline CDR1 is SGHVS and CDR2 is FNYEAQ. CDR3 size: 12 residues. The CDR3 loop reads CASSLPGQPQHF. For the CDR3, the DNA is TGTGCCAGCAGCTTACCTGGCCAGCCCCAGCATTTT. The variable domain in full, completed from reference TRBV7-6 and TRBJ1-5, reads GAGVSQSPRYKVTKRGQDVALRCDPISGHVSLYWYRQALGQGPEFLTYFNYEAQQDKSGLPNDRFSAERPEGSISTLTIQRTEQRDSAMYRCASSLPGQPQHFGDGTRLSIL.

V usage is TRBV6-6 and J usage is TRBJ2-7, with D perhaps matching TRBD2 (6 bases). With 2 bases removed from V and 0 bases from J, the gap between germline ends came to 14 bases. The CDR3 contains 16 residues. Germline V lookup: CDR1 MNHNY, CDR2 SVGAGI (reference sequence). The CDR3 nucleotides are TGTGCCAGCAGTTACCCTAGGGACTGGGACTCCTACGAGCAGTACTTC. Translating it yields CASSYPRDWDSYEQYF.

J is TRBJ2-1 and V is TRBV2; D might be TRBD1 (5 bases). The V end was cut by 5 bases, the J end by 11 bases, with 13 bases between. The CDR3 consists of 12 residues. Germline V lookup: CDR1 SNHLY, CDR2 FYNNEI. The CDR3 here is CASSSDSLQQFF. The DNA for the CDR3 is TGTGCCAGCAGTTCTGACAGTCTCCAGCAGTTCTTC.